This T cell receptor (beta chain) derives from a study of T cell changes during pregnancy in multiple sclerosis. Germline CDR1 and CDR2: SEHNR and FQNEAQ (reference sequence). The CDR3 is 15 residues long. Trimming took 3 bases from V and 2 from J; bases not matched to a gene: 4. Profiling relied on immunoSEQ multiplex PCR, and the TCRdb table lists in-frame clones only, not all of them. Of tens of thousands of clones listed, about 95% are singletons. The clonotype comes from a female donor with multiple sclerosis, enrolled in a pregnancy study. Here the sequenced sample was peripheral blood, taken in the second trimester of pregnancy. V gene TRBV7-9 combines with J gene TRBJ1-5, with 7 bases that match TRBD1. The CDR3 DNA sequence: TGTGCCAGCAGCTTTACAGGGGAGGGCAATCAGCCCCAGCATTTT. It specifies CASSFTGEGNQPQHF. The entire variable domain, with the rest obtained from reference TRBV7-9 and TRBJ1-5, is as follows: DTGVSQNPRHKITKRGQNVTFRCDPISEHNRLYWYRQTLGQGPEFLTYFQNEAQLEKSRLLSDRFSAERPKGSFSTLEIQRTEQGDSAMYLCASSFTGEGNQPQHFGDGTRLSIL.